The 10 T cell receptor beta chains below come from one sample, sequenced in a study of T cells in Graves' hyperthyroidism and ophthalmopathy (dated by TCRdb to the late 2010s). Receptor amplification or capture employed multiplex PCR. The run used an Illumina HiSeq 2000. The TCR beta CDR3 regions were amplified from the RNA transcripts. A first-round RT-PCR of the TCR CDR3 used the HTBI primer set with the Qiagen OneStep RT-PCR kit. TCRdb trimmed public reads at Q25 via fastp, called clones via MiXCR and kept in-frame beta chains. Identical CDR3 protein sequences are pooled into one entry, listed with their most common genes and DNA. This sample comprises about 200,000 distinct CDR3 sequences, about 15% of them detected only once. Together, the top ten hold roughly 49% of the sample. Sequencing was performed on blood. The source of these receptors is a woman between 45 and 65 years old with Graves' hyperthyroidism.

The chain links TRBV12-5 to TRBJ2-2; TRBD2 matches 10 bases. Germline trimming cut 6 bases from V and 3 bases from J; bases unmatched to any gene: 10. Germline values: CDR1 LGHNT, CDR2 FRNRAP. The CDR3 totals 17 residues. As DNA, the CDR3 is TGTGCTAGTGGGGGGCCAGCGGGAGGGGATTACACCGGGGAGCTGTTTTTT. Translating it yields CASGGPAGGDYTGELFF.

This clonotype was counted a few times. CDR3 sequence: CASSQPLAGEGYNEQFF. CDR3 in DNA: TGCGCCAGCAGCCAACCACTAGCGGGAGAGGGCTACAATGAGCAGTTCTTC. The chain links TRBV4-1 to TRBJ2-1; TRBD2 matches 11 bases. CDR3 size: 17 residues. From germline, CDR1 is MGHRA and CDR2 YSYEKL. V dropped 2 bases and J dropped 3; count of bases not matched to a gene: 6.

Many counts were recorded for this clonotype. The chain employs TRBV24-1 and TRBJ2-7, with 7 bases aligning to TRBD2. V shed 4 bases, J shed 7 bases, and the junction held 18 bases outside the gene matches. Germline CDR1 reads KGHDR; CDR2 reads SFDVKD. This CDR3 has 17 amino acids. The CDR3 is CATSDRRRLAVFEEQYF. Here the CDR3 DNA reads TGTGCCACCAGTGACAGGAGAAGACTAGCCGTCTTTGAAGAGCAGTACTTC.

This clonotype was seen a few times. The V call is TRBV29-1, the J call TRBJ1-1; tentatively, D is TRBD1 (5 bases). This CDR3 contains 14 residues. The V end lost 7 bases, the J end lost 0 bases, and 15 bases lay between the germline ends. The V gene's germline CDR1 is SQVTM and CDR2 ANQGSEA. The CDR3 DNA follows: TGCAGCGCTGGGGGACGAGAGATGAACACTGAAGCTTTCTTT. Translated, it gives CSAGGREMNTEAFF.

The chain links TRBV19 to TRBJ2-4; D may match TRBD1 or TRBD2 (6 bases each). The germline CDR1 and CDR2 sequences are LNHDA and SQIVND (reference sequence). With 3 bases removed from V and 0 bases from J, the gap between germline ends came to 12 bases. The CDR3 spans 16 residues. The CDR3 DNA follows: TGTGCCAGTAGTATGGAGGGGGTATCAGCCAAAAACATTCAGTACTTC. The encoded protein is CASSMEGVSAKNIQYF.

This clonotype was seen ten or more times. A much larger clone differs by one base, so this may be a read error. The chain joins TRBV7-9 to TRBJ1-1; D unclear. This CDR3 spans 13 amino acids. V lost 3 bases and J lost 3, with 8 bases in between. Germline V gene sequence: CDR1 SEHNR, CDR2 FQNEAQ (reference sequence). The chain's CDR3 is CASSFNRHTEAFF. DNA of the CDR3: TGTGCCAGCAGCTTTAACAGACACACTGAAGCTTTCTTT.

In this sample, this clonotype turned up many times. The rearrangement uses TRBV27 and TRBJ1-2; 8 positions agree with TRBD1. The CDR3 has 17 residues. The germline V gene has CDR1 MNHEY and CDR2 SMNVEV (reference sequence). Unmatched junction bases numbered 17, after V lost 6 bases and J lost 5 bases. The DNA of the CDR3 is TGTGCCAGCAGACGTAAGGGACAGGCAACCCCGGGGTATGGCTACACCTTC. It yields the protein CASRRKGQATPGYGYTF.

This clonotype was counted ten times or more. This sequence joins TRBV27 and TRBJ2-1; 7 bases are shared with TRBD1. The J segment lost 4 bases and the V segment lost 5 bases, leaving 8 bases of the junction unmatched. The germline V gene has CDR1 MNHEY and CDR2 SMNVEV (reference sequence). This CDR3 has 15 amino acids. The CDR3 DNA reads TGTGCCAGCAGTCCGAGACAGGGTATGTACAATGAGCAGTTCTTC. This translates into CASSPRQGMYNEQFF.

This clonotype has ten or more counts. J is TRBJ1-2 and V is TRBV2; unclear D gene. Trimming left V 7 bases short and J 7 bases short, with 22 bases between. This CDR3 has 15 residues. Germline V gene data show CDR1 as SNHLY and CDR2 as FYNNEI. In DNA form, the CDR3 reads TGTGCCAGCATGAACGAGGCCGGTGCCCTCGGTGGCTACACCTTC. It translates to CASMNEAGALGGYTF.

Remarks on this clonotype: A read error may explain this, as a much larger clone is one base away. V gene TRBV27 combines with J gene TRBJ1-5, with D unresolved. CDR3 length equals 14 residues. Trimming removed 1 base from V and 2 bases from J, with 6 bases in between. The germline CDR1 and CDR2 sequences are MNHEY and SMNVEV (reference sequence). The CDR3 protein is CASSLFLGNQPQHF. CDR3 in DNA: TGTGCCAGCAGTTTATTCCTCGGCAATCAGCCCCAGCATTTT.